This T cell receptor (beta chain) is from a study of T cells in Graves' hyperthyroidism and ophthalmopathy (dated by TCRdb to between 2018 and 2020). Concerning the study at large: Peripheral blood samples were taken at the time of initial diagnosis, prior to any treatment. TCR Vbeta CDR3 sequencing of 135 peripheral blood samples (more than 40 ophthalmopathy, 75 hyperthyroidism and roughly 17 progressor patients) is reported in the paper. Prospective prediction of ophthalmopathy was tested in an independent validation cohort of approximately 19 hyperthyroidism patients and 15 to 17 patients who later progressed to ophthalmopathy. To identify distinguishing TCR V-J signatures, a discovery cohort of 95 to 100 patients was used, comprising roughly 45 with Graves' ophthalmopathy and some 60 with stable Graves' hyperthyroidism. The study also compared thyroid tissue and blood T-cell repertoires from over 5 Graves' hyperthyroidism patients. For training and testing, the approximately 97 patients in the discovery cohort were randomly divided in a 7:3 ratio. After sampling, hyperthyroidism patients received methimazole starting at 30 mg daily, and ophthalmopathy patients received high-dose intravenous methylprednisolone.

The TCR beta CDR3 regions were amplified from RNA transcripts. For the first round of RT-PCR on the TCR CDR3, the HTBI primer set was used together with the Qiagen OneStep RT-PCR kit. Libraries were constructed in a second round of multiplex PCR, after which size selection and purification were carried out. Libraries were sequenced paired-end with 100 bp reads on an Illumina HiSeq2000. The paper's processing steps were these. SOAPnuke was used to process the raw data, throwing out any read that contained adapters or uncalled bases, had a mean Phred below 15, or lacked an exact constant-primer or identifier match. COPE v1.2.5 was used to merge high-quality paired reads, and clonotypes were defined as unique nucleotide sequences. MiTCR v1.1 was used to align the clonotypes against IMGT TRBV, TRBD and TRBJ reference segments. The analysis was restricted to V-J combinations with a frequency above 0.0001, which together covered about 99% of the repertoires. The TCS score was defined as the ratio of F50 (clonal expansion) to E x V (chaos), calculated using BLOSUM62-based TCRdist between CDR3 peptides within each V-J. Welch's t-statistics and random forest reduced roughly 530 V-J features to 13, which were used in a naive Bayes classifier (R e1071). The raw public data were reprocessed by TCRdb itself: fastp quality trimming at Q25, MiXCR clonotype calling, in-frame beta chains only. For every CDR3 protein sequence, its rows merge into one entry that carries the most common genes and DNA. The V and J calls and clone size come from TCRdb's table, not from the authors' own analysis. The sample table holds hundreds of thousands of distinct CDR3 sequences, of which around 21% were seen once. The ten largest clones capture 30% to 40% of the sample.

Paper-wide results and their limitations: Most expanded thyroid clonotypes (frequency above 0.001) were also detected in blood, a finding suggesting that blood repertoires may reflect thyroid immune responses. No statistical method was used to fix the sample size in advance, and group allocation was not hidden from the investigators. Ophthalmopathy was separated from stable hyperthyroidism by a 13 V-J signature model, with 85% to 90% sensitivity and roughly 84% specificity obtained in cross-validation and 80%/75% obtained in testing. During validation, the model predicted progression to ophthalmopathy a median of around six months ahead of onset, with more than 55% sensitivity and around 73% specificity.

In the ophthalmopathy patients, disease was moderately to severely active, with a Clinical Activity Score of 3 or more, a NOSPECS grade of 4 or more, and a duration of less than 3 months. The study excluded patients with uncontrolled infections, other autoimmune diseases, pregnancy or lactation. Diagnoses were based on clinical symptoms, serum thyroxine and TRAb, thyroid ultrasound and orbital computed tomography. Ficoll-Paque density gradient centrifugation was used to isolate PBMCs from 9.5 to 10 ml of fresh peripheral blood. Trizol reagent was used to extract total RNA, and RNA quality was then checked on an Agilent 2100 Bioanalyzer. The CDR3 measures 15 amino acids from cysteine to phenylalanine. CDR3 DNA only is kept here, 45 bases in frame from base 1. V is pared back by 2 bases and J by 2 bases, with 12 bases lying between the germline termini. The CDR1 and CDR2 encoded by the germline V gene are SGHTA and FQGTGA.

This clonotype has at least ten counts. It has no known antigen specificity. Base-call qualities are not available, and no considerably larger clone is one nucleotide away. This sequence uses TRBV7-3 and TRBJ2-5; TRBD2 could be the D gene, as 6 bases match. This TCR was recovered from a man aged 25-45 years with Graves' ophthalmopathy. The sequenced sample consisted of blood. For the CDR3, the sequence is CASSLEGGYQETQYF. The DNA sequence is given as TGTGCCAGCAGCTTAGAGGGAGGTTATCAAGAGACCCAGTACTTC.